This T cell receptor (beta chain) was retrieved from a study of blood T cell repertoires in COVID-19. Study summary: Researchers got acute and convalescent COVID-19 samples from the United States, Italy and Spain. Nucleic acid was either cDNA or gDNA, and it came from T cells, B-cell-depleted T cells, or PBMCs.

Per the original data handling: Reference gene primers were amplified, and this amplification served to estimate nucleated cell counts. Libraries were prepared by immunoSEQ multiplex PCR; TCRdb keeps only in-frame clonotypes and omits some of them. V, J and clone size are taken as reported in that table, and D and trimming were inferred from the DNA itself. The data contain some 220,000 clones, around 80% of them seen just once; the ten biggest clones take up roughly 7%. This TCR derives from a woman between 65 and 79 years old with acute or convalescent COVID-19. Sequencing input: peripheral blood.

For the CDR3, the DNA is TGCGCCAGCAGCTTAATTCAACAGGCCCCCGAGCAGTACTTC. This codes for CASSLIQQAPEQYF. The rearrangement joins TRBV5-1 to TRBJ2-7, with D possibly matching TRBD1 (5 bases). CDR1 and CDR2 from the germline V gene are SGHRS and YFSETQ. The CDR3 runs 14 residues. Trimming removed 2 bases at V and 6 bases at J, with 15 bases between.